The source of this T cell receptor beta chain is a study of shared clonotypes between healthy human individuals. Authors' processing steps: With immunoSEQ giving junction-only sequences and no quality scores, filtering differed. Sequencing was performed with immunoSEQ multiplex PCR; in TCRdb, only in-frame clones are kept and a portion is missing. V, J and clone size derive from that table, while D and trimming were established from the DNA sequence. The sample lists millions of clones, approximately 90% occurring once. This CDR3 is built from 14 residues. Sequencing input: naive CD4+ T cells sorted from blood. As to subset: CD45RA+ positively selected. The genes are TRBV21-1 and TRBJ2-7; the D call TRBD1 from the table was never checked on the DNA. TRBV21-1 is flagged as a pseudogene. The origin of this receptor is a man aged 18 to 30 in good health. The CDR3 DNA reads TGTGCCAGCAGCCCACCAGGGGGCCCTTACGAGCAGTACTTC. It is translated as CASSPPGGPYEQYF.